This T cell receptor beta chain was sequenced for a study of CD8+ T cells in alopecia areata. The sequencing template was cDNA reverse transcribed from extracted RNA. TCRdb keeps only in-frame clones here, not all; method: immunoSEQ multiplex PCR. The sample has 9,500 to 15,000 clones; about 61% are singletons. Obtained from alopecia areata patients were lesional scalp punch biopsies along with peripheral blood. Germline values: CDR1 SNHLY, CDR2 FYNNEI. Trimming left V 5 bases short and J 5 bases short, with 10 bases between. CDR3 length: 13 residues. The sample comprised skin. This clonotype originated in a human donor with alopecia areata. The chain recombines TRBV2 with TRBJ1-5; D remains ambiguous. The DNA for the CDR3 is TGTGCCAGCAGTTACGACACCCATCAGCCCCAGCATTTT. It is translated as CASSYDTHQPQHF.